Below are 20 T cell receptor beta chains sequenced from a single sample in a study of graft-versus-host responses after intestinal transplantation. The antigens these receptors bind are not known. Assay: immunoSEQ multiplex PCR; the TCRdb copy retains only in-frame clones and omits some. The sample has roughly 96,000 clones, roughly 91% seen once; the top ten hold 0.5%. The material sequenced was unstimulated CD8+ T cells sorted from spleen or lymph node cells, taken before intestinal transplant. Receptors were obtained from a human donor who received an intestinal transplant.

This clone was seen a single time. The J gene is TRBJ1-2, the V gene TRBV27, with 12 bases identical to TRBD1. This CDR3 contains 15 residues. The trim removed 5 bases at V and 4 bases at J, leaving 5 bases unmatched. Germline V gene sequence: CDR1 MNHEY, CDR2 SMNVEV (reference sequence). CDR3 residues: CASSTGTGGGYGYTF. CDR3 in DNA: TGTGCCAGCAGTACAGGGACAGGGGGCGGCTATGGCTACACCTTC.

The chain combines TRBV5-1 with TRBJ2-7; 11 bases align to TRBD1. Germline values: CDR1 SGHRS, CDR2 YFSETQ. Trimming removed 3 bases from V and 5 bases from J; junction bases left unmatched: 1. The CDR3 sequence is 13 residues long. In DNA form, the CDR3 reads TGCGCCAGCAGCTGGGGACAGGGGGACGAGCAGTACTTC. This encodes CASSWGQGDEQYF.

The rearrangement joins TRBV27 to TRBJ2-7; tentatively, D is TRBD2 (5 bases). Trimming took 5 bases from V and 1 from J, leaving 9 bases between them. The CDR3 runs 13 residues. Germline CDR1 MNHEY, CDR2 SMNVEV (reference sequence). The CDR3 DNA reads as TGTGCCAGCAGTACCGGGAAGTCCTACGAGCAGTACTTC. This encodes CASSTGKSYEQYF.

This chain joins TRBV1 and TRBJ1-1; TRBD1 is taken as the D call from the table, unchecked against the DNA. TRBV1 is listed as a pseudogene. There are 17 residues in the CDR3. CDR3 sequence: CTSSQAAGGACYTEAFF. In DNA, the CDR3 is TGCACCAGCAGCCAAGCGGCAGGGGGCGCGTGTTACACTGAAGCTTTCTTT.

The gene calls are TRBV27 and TRBJ2-3, with 12 bases identical to TRBD2. Losses at the gene ends were 6 bases for V and 3 bases for J; bases not matched to a gene: 10. The CDR3 is 17 residues long. Germline loops: CDR1 MNHEY, CDR2 SMNVEV (reference sequence). CDR3 sequence: CASSLVLAGGITDTQYF. CDR3 in DNA: TGTGCCAGCAGCCTAGTCCTAGCGGGGGGGATAACAGATACGCAGTATTTT.

This clone was observed once. The chain uses TRBV28 and TRBJ2-5, with a weak D call TRBD1 (6 bases). The tail of the sequence fits TRBJ2-7 better, so the J call may be wrong. Germline-derived CDR1 and CDR2 are MDHEN and SYDVKM. The CDR3 runs 16 residues. The CDR3 DNA reads TGTGCCAGCAGTCTCCAGACAGGCCCTCGCTCCTACGAGCAGTACTTC. Translating gives CASSLQTGPRSYEQYF.

This chain links TRBV5-3 with TRBJ2-5; TRBD1 aligns across 8 bases. TRBV5-3 is an ORF for which the function is uncertain. There are 16 residues in the CDR3. J was trimmed by 2 bases and V by 1 base; bases with no gene match: 7. In DNA, the CDR3 is TGTGCCAGAAGCTTGCCCGACCACAGGGGGCAAGAGACCCAGTACTTC. This sequence encodes CARSLPDHRGQETQYF.

The chain is built from TRBV2 and TRBJ2-1, with D tentatively TRBD2 (6 bases). Germline V gives CDR1 SNHLY, CDR2 FYNNEI. The CDR3 consists of 15 residues. V was trimmed by 6 bases and J by 3 bases, leaving 15 bases between them. The CDR3 sequence is CASREGTHFYNEQFF. The DNA of the CDR3 is TGTGCCAGCAGGGAGGGCACACACTTCTACAATGAGCAGTTCTTC. Filled out from reference TRBV2 and TRBJ2-1, the complete variable domain reads EPEVTQTPSHQVTQMGQEVILRCVPISNHLYFYWYRQILGQKVEFLVSFYNNEISEKSEIFDDQFSVERPDGSNFTLKIRSTKLEDSAMYFCASREGTHFYNEQFFGPGTRLTVL.

This chain uses TRBV6-5 with TRBJ1-1, with 7 positions matching TRBD1. V shed 2 bases and J 6 bases; nucleotides not matched to a gene: 0. Per germline, CDR1 MNHEY and CDR2 SVGAGI. This CDR3 is 12 amino acids long. Written as DNA, the CDR3 is TGTGCCAGCAGTTACACAGGGGCTGAAGCTTTCTTT. Its protein is CASSYTGAEAFF.

V gene TRBV4-1 combines with J gene TRBJ2-7; D may be TRBD2 (5 bases). CDR3 length: 14 residues. Trimming cost V 3 bases and J 6 bases, with 15 bases left between them. Per germline, CDR1 MGHRA and CDR2 YSYEKL. The CDR3 protein is CASSQAGFFGEQYF. DNA for the CDR3: TGCGCCAGCAGCCAGGCGGGTTTCTTTGGCGAGCAGTACTTC.

The J gene is TRBJ2-2, the V gene TRBV4-1; 13 bases are shared with TRBD2. The V gene end was trimmed by 0 bases and the J gene end by 7 bases; junction bases not matched to a gene: 8. From germline, CDR1 is MGHRA and CDR2 YSYEKL. The CDR3 has 18 residues. CDR3 in amino acids: CASSQELAGGPGGGELFF. The CDR3 DNA sequence: TGCGCCAGCAGCCAAGAACTAGCGGGGGGGCCTGGTGGCGGGGAGCTGTTTTTT.

This rearrangement joins TRBV10-3 to TRBJ2-3, with TRBD1 matching 12 bases. V shed 10 bases and J 5 bases; nucleotides not matched to a gene: 7. This CDR3 spans 14 amino acids. Germline assignment: CDR1 ENHRY and CDR2 SYGVKD. The chain's CDR3 is CATGTGGAVDTQYF. The CDR3 DNA reads TGTGCCACCGGGACAGGGGGCGCGGTAGATACGCAGTATTTT.

J is TRBJ2-7 and V is TRBV27; 8 nucleotides match TRBD2. In germline, CDR1 is MNHEY, CDR2 SMNVEV (reference sequence). CDR3 length equals 13 residues. V shed 6 bases, J shed 4 bases, and the junction held 5 bases outside the gene matches. The DNA for the CDR3 is TGTGCCAGCAGCCCTGGACTAGCTTACGAGCAGTACTTC. Translated, it gives CASSPGLAYEQYF.

The V gene is TRBV9, the J gene TRBJ2-1; D possibly corresponds to TRBD1 (5 bases). The CDR3 spans 17 residues. The V end was cut by 2 bases, the J end by 6 bases, with 21 bases between. CDR1 is SGDLS and CDR2 is YYNGEE in the germline V gene. The CDR3 DNA follows: TGTGCCAGCAGCGTTGGGTCGCAGGGTGGGATTAGCAATGAGCAGTTCTTC. The encoded protein is CASSVGSQGGISNEQFF.

The CDR3 sequence: CASGTGTGGHPPGSYNEQFF. DNA of the CDR3: TGTGCCAGCGGAACCGGGACAGGGGGTCACCCACCCGGTTCCTACAATGAGCAGTTCTTC. The V and J genes are TRBV7-6 and TRBJ2-1; 11 positions match TRBD1. Germline V gives CDR1 SGHVS, CDR2 FNYEAQ. With V trimmed by 8 bases and J by 1 base, 19 bases remained unmatched. The CDR3 is 20 residues long.

The rearrangement joins TRBV6-6 to TRBJ1-4, with D unresolved. CDR3 size: 15 residues. The V gene lost 1 base and the J gene lost 6 bases, with 12 bases spanning the gap. CDR1 is MNHNY and CDR2 is SVGAGI in the germline V gene (reference sequence). CDR3 in DNA: TGTGCCAGCAGTTACTATATGTCAGGCGATGAAAAACTGTTTTTT. Translated, it gives CASSYYMSGDEKLFF.

The V and J genes are TRBV9 and TRBJ2-5; no clear D gene. V was shortened by 0 bases and J by 1 base, with 10 bases between the two germline ends. Per germline, CDR1 SGDLS and CDR2 YYNGEE. The length of the CDR3 is 15 residues. The CDR3 spells CASSVVEDSQETQYF. For the CDR3, the DNA is TGTGCCAGCAGCGTAGTTGAAGACTCCCAAGAGACCCAGTACTTC.

The rearrangement links TRBV28 to TRBJ1-1; TRBD1 might be the D (5 bases). Trimming cost V 2 bases and J 3 bases, with 13 bases left between them. The V gene's germline CDR1 is MDHEN and CDR2 SYDVKM. This CDR3 is 15 amino acids long. The CDR3 is CASSLGAGSDTEAFF. As DNA, the CDR3 is TGTGCCAGCAGTTTAGGGGCGGGAAGTGACACTGAAGCTTTCTTT.

This clone showed up just once. This rearrangement joins TRBV5-4 to TRBJ1-1; TRBD1 aligns across 8 bases. This CDR3 region has 15 residues. Trimming cost V 4 bases and J 4 bases; bases outside gene matches: 9. Germline values: CDR1 SGHNT, CDR2 YYREEE (reference sequence). The CDR3 DNA reads as TGTGCCAGCAGCCCCTTGACAGGGGAGGTCACTGAAGCTTTCTTT. It encodes CASSPLTGEVTEAFF.

This chain uses TRBV7-9 with TRBJ2-1, with D possibly matching TRBD1 (6 bases). Deletions cut 4 bases from V and 4 bases from J, with 20 bases between. Looked up from germline, CDR1 is SEHNR and CDR2 is FQNEAQ (reference sequence). This CDR3 region has 17 residues. The CDR3 region is CASSSTYRDTLYNEQFF. CDR3 DNA sequence: TGTGCCAGCAGCTCCACTTACAGGGACACCCTATACAATGAGCAGTTCTTC.